This T cell receptor beta chain was recorded in a study of low-dose radiotherapy and immunotherapy resistance in tumors. In the study overall: The schedule for Cohort 2 used 1 Gy per fraction every two weeks, which added up to 13 Gy over 26 weeks. Intravenous ipilimumab 1 mg/kg every six weeks was given with nivolumab 240 mg every two weeks.

The V gene lost 2 bases and the J gene lost 4 bases, with 2 bases spanning the gap. Germline CDR1 and CDR2: MNHEY and SVGEGT. This CDR3 spans 11 amino acids. Gene-specific TRAV and TRBV primers were used for first-strand cDNA, covering alpha and beta chains. With a V-primer adapter and a constant-region primer, TCRs were amplified for approximately 19 PCR cycles. MiXCR, applied by TCRdb to the reads, yields one record per CDR3 protein. The data hold 65,000 to 100,000 distinct CDR3 sequences, with 15% to 20% observed a single time. In this sample, this clonotype turned up many times. Time point given: before trial treatment. Along with nivolumab and ipilimumab, donors received aspirin, low-dose cyclophosphamide and low-dose radiotherapy. Patients who could take part had advanced solid tumors with no tumor-infiltrating lymphocytes.

The specimen was PBMCs, collected before treatment. The sequence came from a male donor with prostate cancer. The chain links TRBV6-2 or TRBV6-3 to TRBJ2-5; no clear D gene. The CDR3 coding sequence is TGTGCCAGCAGTTACACAGAGACCCAGTACTTC. It codes for CASSYTETQYF.